Listed below are T cell receptor beta chains from one sample, sequenced in a study of liver allograft versus peripheral blood T cells. TCRdb independently ran MiXCR on the reads; one entry per CDR3 protein. Seen here are more than 10,000 distinct CDR3 sequences, under 30% observed once, and the top ten hold 2.2%. Receptor source: a human patient who had a liver transplant. Part of the T cells may come from the graft donor. Each CDR3 is given with its conserved first and last residue. Fields, in order: V gene, D gene, clone size, J gene, CDR3 protein, CDR3 DNA. The D gene is left open where the match is weak. The size field is filled for only some rows; it gives once, few, many or a size class.

>TRBV19|-|medium-sized|TRBJ1-1
CASRVQGPGEAFF
TGTGCCAGTAGGGTACAGGGCCCCGGTGAAGCTTTCTTT
>TRBV10-3|-|few|TRBJ1-4
CAISVLGEKLFF
TGTGCCATCAGCGTCTTGGGAGAAAAACTGTTTTTT
>TRBV6-1|-|-|TRBJ1-2
CASSEAAGPGSLGYTF
TGTGCCAGCAGTGAAGCTGCGGGGCCCGGGTCGCTTGGCTACACCTTC
>TRBV28|-|-|TRBJ2-2
CASSLTYTGELFF
TGTGCCAGCAGCTTAACTTACACCGGGGAGCTGTTTTTT
>TRBV7-9|-|-|TRBJ2-1
CASGSGTFDNEQFF
TGTGCCAGCGGCTCTGGGACTTTTGACAATGAGCAGTTCTTC
>TRBV7-9|-|many|TRBJ2-5
CASSLRGDRQETQYF
TGTGCCAGCAGCTTAAGGGGGGACAGACAAGAGACCCAGTACTTC
>TRBV12-3/TRBV12-4|TRBD2|-|TRBJ2-5
CASSYLAGSQETQYF
TGTGCCAGCAGTTACTTAGCGGGGAGTCAAGAGACCCAGTACTTC
>TRBV14|TRBD2|-|TRBJ2-7
CASSRRTSDSYEQYF
TGTGCCAGCAGCCGGCGGACTAGCGACTCCTACGAGCAGTACTTC
>TRBV15|-|-|TRBJ2-2
CATSKYANTGELFF
TGTGCCACCAGCAAATACGCGAACACCGGGGAGCTGTTTTTT
>TRBV27|-|few|TRBJ1-4
CASSLGGRANEKLFF
TGTGCCAGCAGTTTAGGTGGCAGGGCAAATGAAAAACTGTTTTTT
>TRBV6-5|TRBD2|medium-sized|TRBJ2-2
CASSYQVPGLGSGELFF
TGTGCCAGCAGTTACCAAGTCCCGGGACTAGGTTCCGGGGAGCTGTTTTTT
>TRBV19|-|-|TRBJ1-1
CASGSWDPNTEAFF
TGTGCCAGTGGTTCCTGGGACCCGAACACTGAAGCTTTCTTT
>TRBV19|-|medium-sized|TRBJ1-2
CASSIAGIYGYTF
TGTGCCAGTAGTATAGCAGGGATCTATGGCTACACCTTC
>TRBV19|TRBD2|few|TRBJ2-3
CASSMGSGRATDTQYF
TGTGCCAGTAGTATGGGTAGCGGGAGGGCCACAGATACGCAGTATTTT
>TRBV7-9|TRBD2|medium-sized|TRBJ2-2
CASSSTGGGVGTGELFF
TGTGCCAGCAGCTCAACCGGTGGGGGGGTCGGTACCGGGGAGCTGTTTTTT
>TRBV18|TRBD1|many|TRBJ2-7
CASSPVDRGIYEQYF
TGTGCCAGCTCACCTGTAGACAGGGGAATCTACGAGCAGTACTTC
>TRBV19|-|once|TRBJ1-2
CASSPQGTAYGYTF
TGTGCCAGTAGTCCTCAGGGTACCGCCTATGGCTACACCTTC
>TRBV30|-|few|TRBJ1-5
CAWSSRNGQPQHF
TGTGCCTGGAGTTCCCGGAATGGGCAGCCCCAGCATTTT
>TRBV29-1|-|-|TRBJ1-1
CSVVADWNTEAFF
TGCAGCGTTGTAGCTGATTGGAACACTGAAGCTTTCTTT
>TRBV29-1|-|medium-sized|TRBJ1-1
CSVESNTEAFF
TGCAGCGTGGAGAGTAACACTGAAGCTTTCTTT